This is a list of T cell receptor beta chains from one sample in a study of shared clonotypes between healthy human individuals. Sequenced by immunoSEQ multiplex PCR; TCRdb stores in-frame clones only, minus some. The sample includes roughly 2,000,000 clones, around 95% of them seen just once. Sequencing was done on a sample of naive CD8+ T cells from PBMCs. The receptors here all came from a man between 18 and 35 years old in good health. Some clones in this sample may be carry-over from other donors' samples. Both conserved end residues are part of each CDR3. A D gene is named only where the DNA matches it firmly. The size field is filled for only some rows; it gives once, few, many or a size class.

d_call clone_size j_call v_call cdr3_aa cdr3_nt
- once TRBJ1-1 TRBV7-9 CASSLSGQPMNTEAFF TGTGCCAGCAGCTTAAGCGGACAGCCCATGAACACTGAAGCTTTCTTT
TRBD2 - TRBJ2-1 TRBV19 CASTWGGYSSYNEQFF TGTGCCAGTACATGGGGGGGTTACAGCTCCTACAATGAGCAGTTCTTC
TRBD1 - TRBJ2-1 TRBV11-2 CASSPRGLWGEQFF TGTGCCAGCAGCCCGAGGGGGCTCTGGGGTGAGCAGTTCTTC
- once TRBJ2-7 TRBV5-4 CASSTGGLNLYEQYF TGTGCCAGCAGCACCGGCGGACTGAACCTTTACGAGCAGTACTTC
TRBD1 - TRBJ2-2 TRBV19 CASSAGGTNTGELFF TGTGCCAGTAGCGCAGGGGGTACGAACACCGGGGAGCTGTTTTTT
TRBD1 - TRBJ2-5 TRBV28 CASSPGTVSNQQETQYF TGTGCCAGCAGCCCCGGGACAGTATCGAATCAGCAAGAGACCCAGTACTTC
- - TRBJ1-1 TRBV7-8 CASSLEVRDTEAFF TGTGCCAGCAGCTTAGAAGTACGGGACACTGAAGCTTTCTTT
TRBD2 - TRBJ2-7 TRBV7-2 CASSARLAGPLEQYF TGTGCCAGCAGCGCCCGACTAGCAGGTCCCCTCGAGCAGTACTTC
- - TRBJ2-5 TRBV19 CASSVAGTKETQYF TGTGCCAGTAGTGTGGCAGGTACTAAAGAGACCCAGTACTTC
- - TRBJ2-2 TRBV4-1 CASSQGLVSVLFF TGCGCCAGCAGCCAAGGTTTGGTGTCAGTGCTGTTTTTT
TRBD2 - TRBJ2-5 TRBV7-2 CASSSLLAGGRETQYF TGTGCCAGCAGCTCGTTACTAGCGGGAGGGCGGGAGACCCAGTACTTC
TRBD2 - TRBJ2-7 TRBV4-1 CASSITGTSGSYEQYF TGCGCCAGCAGTATAACCGGGACTAGCGGTTCCTACGAGCAGTACTTC
- - TRBJ2-2 TRBV19 CASTWNTGELFF TGTGCCAGTACCTGGAACACCGGGGAGCTGTTTTTT
- - TRBJ1-1 TRBV19 CAVGGGLPEAFF TGTGCAGTTGGGGGGGGCTTGCCTGAAGCTTTCTTT
- - TRBJ2-5 TRBV5-8 CASSPWTSKQETQYF TGTGCCAGCAGCCCCTGGACATCAAAACAAGAGACCCAGTACTTC
TRBD1 - TRBJ2-7 TRBV19 CASSITGETYEQYF TGTGCCAGTAGTATTACAGGGGAGACCTACGAGCAGTACTTC
TRBD2 - TRBJ2-7 TRBV10-2 CASSESRLAGASYEQYF TGCGCCAGCAGTGAGTCAAGACTAGCGGGAGCCTCCTACGAGCAGTACTTC
- - TRBJ2-1 TRBV5-5 CASSSPGYRGNEQFF TGTGCCAGCAGCTCCCCGGGGTACAGAGGTAATGAGCAGTTCTTC
TRBD1 - TRBJ2-7 TRBV19 CASSPRTGLHEQYF TGTGCCAGTAGTCCACGGACAGGTTTGCACGAGCAGTACTTC
TRBD2 - TRBJ2-7 TRBV7-9 CASSTSGLANDEQYF TGTGCCAGCAGCACGTCGGGACTAGCGAATGACGAGCAGTACTTC
TRBD2 - TRBJ2-5 TRBV27 CASSLGLGAETQYF TGTGCCAGCAGTTTAGGACTAGGGGCGGAGACCCAGTACTTC
- - TRBJ1-1 TRBV4-3 CASSQEGTRNTEAFF TGCGCCAGCAGCCAAGAGGGGACCAGGAACACTGAAGCTTTCTTT
- - TRBJ2-7 TRBV7-9 CASRPGKGDYEQYF TGTGCCAGCAGACCGGGCAAGGGCGACTACGAGCAGTACTTC
- - TRBJ1-3 TRBV4-1 CASSREIGGGGNTIYF TGCGCCAGCAGCCGAGAGATTGGGGGCGGAGGAAACACCATATATTTT
- - TRBJ1-4 TRBV4-1 CASSHTREKLFF TGCGCCAGCAGCCACACAAGGGAAAAACTGTTTTTT
- - TRBJ2-3 TRBV9 CASSQSGIPGHTQYF TGTGCCAGCAGTCAGAGCGGCATCCCGGGCCATACGCAGTATTTT
TRBD2 - TRBJ2-7 TRBV5-1 CASRRATSGIDEQYF TGCGCCAGCAGACGAGCGACTAGCGGGATCGACGAGCAGTACTTC
- - TRBJ1-5 TRBV28 CASRNGDDSNQPQHF TGTGCCAGCAGAAACGGAGACGATAGCAATCAGCCCCAGCATTTT
- once TRBJ1-2 TRBV11-2 CASSLNSDIDGYTF TGTGCCAGCAGCCTTAATTCGGACATCGATGGCTACACCTTC